These 14 T cell receptor beta chains were all obtained from the same sample, sequenced in a study of T cell responses to AZD1222 COVID-19 vaccine. Profiling relied on immunoSEQ multiplex PCR, and the TCRdb table lists in-frame clones only, not all of them. The profile covers roughly 150,000 clones, with around nine tenths appearing a single time and around 6% taken by the ten largest. The input for sequencing was peripheral blood, taken on day 0 of AZD1222 vaccination. These receptors all come from an adult in good health.

The J gene is TRBJ2-7, the V gene TRBV18; 7 positions match TRBD1. The V gene's germline CDR1 is KGHSH and CDR2 LQKENI. The CDR3 consists of 16 residues. The ends lost 0 bases at V and 1 base at J; junction bases unmatched: 6. DNA of the CDR3: TGTGCCAGCTCACCACCCAAGCAGGGGGAATCCTACGAGCAGTACTTC. Translation: CASSPPKQGESYEQYF.

This chain uses TRBV3-1 (or the pseudogene TRBV3-2) with TRBJ2-7; D uncertain. The V gene lost 0 bases and the J gene lost 6 bases, with 12 bases spanning the gap. The CDR3 sequence is 14 residues long. Germline values: CDR1 LGHDT, CDR2 YNNKEL (reference sequence). In DNA, the CDR3 is TGTGCCAGCAGCCAAGAGGCTACTCGTGGCGAGCAGTACTTC. Translated, it gives CASSQEATRGEQYF.

V and J are TRBV6-5 and TRBJ1-2; tentative D call: TRBD1 (6 bases). V was cut by 6 bases and J by 4 bases, with 15 bases left in between. Germline V gives CDR1 MNHEY, CDR2 SVGAGI. The CDR3 runs to 14 residues. The CDR3 region is CASSPRGGAYGYTF. The CDR3, as DNA: TGTGCCAGCAGCCCCCGGGGGGGCGCCTATGGCTACACCTTC.

This chain uses TRBV30 with TRBJ1-2; no reliable D call. The germline V and J ends were trimmed by 3 bases and 5 bases, with 22 bases remaining between them. Germline CDR1 is GTSNPN and CDR2 is SVGIG (reference sequence). The CDR3 covers 16 residues. DNA for the CDR3: TGTGCCTGGAGGGGAGGTCAGAAAACAACGCCTTATGGCTACACCTTC. This codes for CAWRGGQKTTPYGYTF.

In this sample, this clone turned up once. V usage is TRBV19 and J usage is TRBJ1-5, with TRBD1 identical over 10 bases. CDR1 and CDR2 (germline): LNHDA, SQIVND (reference sequence). The CDR3 spans 15 residues. Trimming took 4 bases from V and 3 from J; bases not matched to a gene: 3. This CDR3 is CASSTGQGFNQPQHF. CDR3 nucleotide sequence: TGTGCCAGTAGTACGGGACAGGGGTTCAATCAGCCCCAGCATTTT.

This chain joins TRBV7-9 and TRBJ1-1; 8 bases agree with TRBD1. The CDR3 has 18 residues. Germline loops: CDR1 SEHNR, CDR2 FQNEAQ (reference sequence). V trimming: 4 bases; J trimming: 1 base; junction bases outside the gene matches: 14. For the CDR3, the DNA is TGTGCCAGCAGCTCCATTAAAATGACAGGGGTGAGGAACACTGAAGCTTTCTTT. This gives the protein CASSSIKMTGVRNTEAFF.

This clone was recorded a few times. CDR3 nucleotides: TGTGCCACCAGCACACCGTACTCCCTAACTAGCACAGATACGCAGTATTTT. It yields the protein CATSTPYSLTSTDTQYF. This rearrangement joins TRBV15 to TRBJ2-3; D remains unclear. CDR1 is LNHNV, CDR2 YYDKDF, per germline (reference sequence). V was shortened by 4 bases and J by 0 bases, with 17 bases between the two germline ends. The CDR3 length is 17 residues.

In regard to this clone: At the DNA level, this CDR3 is encoded by other sequences in the same sample as well. The rearrangement joins TRBV5-1 to TRBJ2-3; D tentatively fits TRBD1 or TRBD2 (6 bases each). Germline V CDR1 and CDR2: SGHRS, YFSETQ. Deletions cut 1 base from V and 2 bases from J, with 11 bases between. This CDR3 comprises 15 residues. This CDR3 is CASSLRGLPTDTQYF. CDR3 DNA sequence: TGCGCCAGCAGCTTGCGGGGGCTCCCCACAGATACGCAGTATTTT.

The chain joins TRBV15 to TRBJ2-7; unclear D gene. CDR1 and CDR2 (germline): LNHNV, YYDKDF (reference sequence). The CDR3 totals 12 residues. V shed 0 bases and J shed 6 bases, with 6 bases lying between them. The CDR3 DNA is TGTGCCACCAGCAGAGAGGTCGGCGAGCAGTACTTC. Translated, it gives CATSREVGEQYF.

The chain recombines TRBV10-3 with TRBJ2-3, with D hard to call. This CDR3 is 13 amino acids long. Trimming pared 2 bases from V and 7 bases from J, leaving 10 bases between. The germline V gene encodes CDR1 ENHRY and CDR2 SYGVKD. CDR3 nucleotides: TGTGCCATCAGTGAGGGACCGATGCATACGCAGTATTTT. Translated: CAISEGPMHTQYF.

The chain links TRBV6-5 to TRBJ1-1, with unresolved D. Germline V gives CDR1 MNHEY, CDR2 SVGAGI. The CDR3 consists of 15 residues. V was clipped by 4 bases and J by 4 bases, with 16 bases between them. This CDR3 is CASSSKVWGVTEAFF. CDR3 in DNA: TGTGCCAGCAGTTCCAAGGTGTGGGGAGTCACTGAAGCTTTCTTT.

The chain has TRBV4-1 and TRBJ1-2; no reliable D call. Germline V gene data show CDR1 as MGHRA and CDR2 as YSYEKL. This CDR3 is 16 amino acids long. Between the trimmed V and J ends, which lost 4 bases and 4 bases, there was a span of 19 bases. The CDR3 DNA follows: TGCGCCAGCAGCCGCTTGGCAGACCCGACGGGCTATGGCTACACCTTC. Its protein is CASSRLADPTGYGYTF.

CDR3 sequence: CAIKGTSGSYEQYF. The CDR3, as DNA: TGTGCCATCAAGGGGACTAGCGGGAGCTACGAGCAGTACTTC. The chain combines TRBV2 with TRBJ2-7, with 14 bases matching TRBD2. The CDR3 has 14 amino acids. Germline lookup yields CDR1 SNHLY and CDR2 FYNNEI. The V segment lost 10 bases and the J segment 3 bases; nucleotides outside the gene matches: 5.

CDR3 bases: TGTGCCAGCCGCCCGGACATCGCTGGGGCCAACGTCCTGACTTTC. This codes for CASRPDIAGANVLTF. This chain joins TRBV27 and TRBJ2-6; D is possibly TRBD1 (5 bases). The CDR3 extends over 15 amino acids. V lost 8 bases and J 2 bases, leaving 13 bases between the germline ends. The germline gives CDR1 MNHEY, CDR2 SMNVEV (reference sequence).